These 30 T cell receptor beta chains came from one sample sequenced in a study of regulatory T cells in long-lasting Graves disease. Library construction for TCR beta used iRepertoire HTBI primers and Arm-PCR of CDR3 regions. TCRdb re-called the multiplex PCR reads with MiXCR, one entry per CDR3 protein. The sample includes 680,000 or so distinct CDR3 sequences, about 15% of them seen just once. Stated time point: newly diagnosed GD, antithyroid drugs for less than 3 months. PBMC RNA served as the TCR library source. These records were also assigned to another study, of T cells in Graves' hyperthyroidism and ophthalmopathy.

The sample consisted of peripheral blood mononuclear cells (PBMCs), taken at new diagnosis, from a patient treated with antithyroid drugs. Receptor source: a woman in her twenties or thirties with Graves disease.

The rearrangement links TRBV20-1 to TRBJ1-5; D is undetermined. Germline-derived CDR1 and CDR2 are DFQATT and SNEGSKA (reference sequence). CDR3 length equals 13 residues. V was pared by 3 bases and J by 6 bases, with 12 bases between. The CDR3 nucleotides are TGCAGTGCTAGGCGGCCGGAAGGTCAGCCCCAGCATTTT. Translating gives CSARRPEGQPQHF.

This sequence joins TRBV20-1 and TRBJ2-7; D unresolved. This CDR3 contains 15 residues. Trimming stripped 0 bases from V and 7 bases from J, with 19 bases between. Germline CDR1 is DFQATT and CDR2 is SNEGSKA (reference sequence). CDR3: CSARDFRPSREEQYF. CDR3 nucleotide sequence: TGCAGTGCTAGAGATTTTAGGCCTAGTCGAGAGGAGCAGTACTTC.

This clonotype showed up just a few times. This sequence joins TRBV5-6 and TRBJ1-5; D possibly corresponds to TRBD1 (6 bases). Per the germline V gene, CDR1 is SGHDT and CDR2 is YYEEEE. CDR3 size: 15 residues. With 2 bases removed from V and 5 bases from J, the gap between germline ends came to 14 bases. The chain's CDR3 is CASSFYGQGYQPQHF. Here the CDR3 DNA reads TGTGCCAGCAGCTTTTATGGGCAGGGGTATCAGCCCCAGCATTTT.

CDR3 loop: CASSFSGLTADTQYF. The CDR3 DNA reads as TGTGCCAGCAGCTTTTCGGGACTAACGGCAGATACGCAGTATTTT. The chain is built from TRBV7-3 and TRBJ2-3, with 7 nucleotides matching TRBD2. The CDR3 extends over 15 amino acids. The J segment lost 4 bases and the V segment lost 3 bases, leaving 7 bases of the junction unmatched. From germline, CDR1 is SGHTA and CDR2 FQGTGA.

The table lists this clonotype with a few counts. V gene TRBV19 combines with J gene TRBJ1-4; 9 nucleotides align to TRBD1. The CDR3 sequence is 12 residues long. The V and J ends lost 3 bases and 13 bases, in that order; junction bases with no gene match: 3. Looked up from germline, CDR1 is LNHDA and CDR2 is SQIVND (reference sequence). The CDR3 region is CASSMTDRGLFF. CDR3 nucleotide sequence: TGTGCCAGTAGTATGACGGACAGGGGACTGTTTTTT.

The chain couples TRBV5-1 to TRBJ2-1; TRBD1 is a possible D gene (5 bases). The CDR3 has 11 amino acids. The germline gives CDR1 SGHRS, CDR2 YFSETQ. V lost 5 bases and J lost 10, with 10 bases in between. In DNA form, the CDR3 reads TGCGCCAGCAGAGGGGTAAACGAGCAGTTCTTC. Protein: CASRGVNEQFF. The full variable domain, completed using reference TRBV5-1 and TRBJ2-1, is KAGVTQTPRYLIKTRGQQVTLSCSPISGHRSVSWYQQTPGQGLQFLFEYFSETQRNKGNFPGRFSGRQFSNSRSEMNVSTLELGDSALYLCASRGVNEQFFGPGTRLTVL.

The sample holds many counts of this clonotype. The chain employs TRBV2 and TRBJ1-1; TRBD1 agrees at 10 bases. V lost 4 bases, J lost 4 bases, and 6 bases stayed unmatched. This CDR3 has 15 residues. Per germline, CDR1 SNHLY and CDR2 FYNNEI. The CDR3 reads CASSAIDRGPTEAFF. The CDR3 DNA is TGTGCCAGCAGTGCTATCGACAGGGGGCCCACTGAAGCTTTCTTT.

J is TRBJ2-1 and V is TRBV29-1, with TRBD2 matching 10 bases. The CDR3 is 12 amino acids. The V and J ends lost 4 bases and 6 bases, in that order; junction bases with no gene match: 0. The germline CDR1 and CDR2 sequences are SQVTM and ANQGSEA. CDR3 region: CSVASGSNEQFF. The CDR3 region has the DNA TGCAGCGTTGCTAGCGGGAGCAATGAGCAGTTCTTC.

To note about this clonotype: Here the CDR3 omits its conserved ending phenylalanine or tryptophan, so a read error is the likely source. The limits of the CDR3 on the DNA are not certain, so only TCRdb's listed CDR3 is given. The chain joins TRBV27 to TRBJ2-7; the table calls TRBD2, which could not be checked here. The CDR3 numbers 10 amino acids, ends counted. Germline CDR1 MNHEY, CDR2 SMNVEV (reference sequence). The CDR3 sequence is CASSVMGLAG.

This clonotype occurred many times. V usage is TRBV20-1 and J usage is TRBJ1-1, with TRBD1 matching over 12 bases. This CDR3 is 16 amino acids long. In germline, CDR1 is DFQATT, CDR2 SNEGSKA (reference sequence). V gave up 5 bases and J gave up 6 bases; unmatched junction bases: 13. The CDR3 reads CSAANPGQGARAEAFF. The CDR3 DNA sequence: TGCAGTGCTGCCAACCCGGGACAGGGGGCGCGCGCTGAAGCTTTCTTT.

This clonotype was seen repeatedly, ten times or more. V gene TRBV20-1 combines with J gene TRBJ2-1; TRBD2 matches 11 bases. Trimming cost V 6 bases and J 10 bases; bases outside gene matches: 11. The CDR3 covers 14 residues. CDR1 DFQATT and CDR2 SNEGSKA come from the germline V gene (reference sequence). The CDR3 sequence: CSAATSGSRGEQFF. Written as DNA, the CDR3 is TGCAGTGCCGCAACTAGCGGGAGTCGAGGGGAGCAGTTCTTC.

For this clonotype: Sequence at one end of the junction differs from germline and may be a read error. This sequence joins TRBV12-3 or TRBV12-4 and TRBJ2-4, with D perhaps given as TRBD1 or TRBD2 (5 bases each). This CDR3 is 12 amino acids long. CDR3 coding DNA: TGTGCCAGCAGCCCCACCCCGGGACCAAAGGGCTTC. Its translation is CASSPTPGPKGF.

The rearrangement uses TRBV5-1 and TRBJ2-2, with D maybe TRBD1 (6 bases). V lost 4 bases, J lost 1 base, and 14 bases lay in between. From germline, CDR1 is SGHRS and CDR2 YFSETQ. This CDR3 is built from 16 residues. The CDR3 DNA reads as TGCGCCAGCAGCCCGGAGACAGGAAAGAACACCGGGGAGCTGTTTTTT. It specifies CASSPETGKNTGELFF.

The CDR3 bases are TGCAGTGCTAGAACCCAAACAGGCAATCAGCCCCAGCATTTT. Its translation is CSARTQTGNQPQHF. The J gene is TRBJ1-5, the V gene TRBV20-1; no reliable D call. The CDR3 spans 14 residues. Trimming pared 2 bases from V and 2 bases from J, leaving 10 bases between. Germline CDR1 is DFQATT and CDR2 is SNEGSKA (reference sequence).

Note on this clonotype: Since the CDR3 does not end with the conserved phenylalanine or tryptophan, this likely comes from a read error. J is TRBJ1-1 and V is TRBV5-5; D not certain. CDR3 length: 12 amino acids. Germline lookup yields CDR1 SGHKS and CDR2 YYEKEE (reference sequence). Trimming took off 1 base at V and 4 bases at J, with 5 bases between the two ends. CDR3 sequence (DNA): TGTGCCAGCAGCTTGCTTGGCACTGAAGCTTTCCTT. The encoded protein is CASSLLGTEAFL.

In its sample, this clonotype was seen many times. CDR3 region: CASTYTGLAGMQYF. As DNA, the CDR3 is TGTGCCAGCACTTATACTGGACTAGCGGGAATGCAGTACTTC. This chain uses TRBV28 with TRBJ2-7, with TRBD2 matching over 12 bases. Germline values: CDR1 MDHEN, CDR2 SYDVKM. The CDR3 totals 14 residues. Losses at the gene ends were 7 bases for V and 9 bases for J; bases not matched to a gene: 10.

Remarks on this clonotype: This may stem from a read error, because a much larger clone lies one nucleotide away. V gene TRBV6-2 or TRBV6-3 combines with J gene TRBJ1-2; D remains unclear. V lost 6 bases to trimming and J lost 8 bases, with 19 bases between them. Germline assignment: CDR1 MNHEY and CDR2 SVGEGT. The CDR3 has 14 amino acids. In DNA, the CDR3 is TGTGCCAGCAGACGAGACCTCACATACCAGGGCTACACCTTC. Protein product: CASRRDLTYQGYTF.

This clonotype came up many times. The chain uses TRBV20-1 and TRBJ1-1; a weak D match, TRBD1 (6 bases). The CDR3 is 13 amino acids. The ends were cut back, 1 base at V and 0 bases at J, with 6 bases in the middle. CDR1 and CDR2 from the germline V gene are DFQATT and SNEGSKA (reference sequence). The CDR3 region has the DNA TGCAGTGCTAGAGCAGGGGTGAACACTGAAGCTTTCTTT. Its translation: CSARAGVNTEAFF.

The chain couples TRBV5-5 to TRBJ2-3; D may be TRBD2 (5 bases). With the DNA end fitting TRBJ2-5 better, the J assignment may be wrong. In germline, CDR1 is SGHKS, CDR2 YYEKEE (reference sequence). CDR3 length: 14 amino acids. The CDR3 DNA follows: TGTGCCAGCAGCTTGGTGTCGGGGTGGGAGACCCAGTACTTC. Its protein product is CASSLVSGWETQYF.

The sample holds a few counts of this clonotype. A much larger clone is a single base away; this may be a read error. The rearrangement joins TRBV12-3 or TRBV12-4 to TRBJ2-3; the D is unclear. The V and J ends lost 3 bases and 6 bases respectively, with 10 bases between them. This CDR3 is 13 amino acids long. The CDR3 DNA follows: TGTGCCAGCAGTTTCTGGTTCCGGGATACGCAGTATTTT. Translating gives CASSFWFRDTQYF.

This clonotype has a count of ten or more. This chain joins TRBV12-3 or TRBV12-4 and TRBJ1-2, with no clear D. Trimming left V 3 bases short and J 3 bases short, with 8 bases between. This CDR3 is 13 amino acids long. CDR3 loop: CASSFGAYYGYTF. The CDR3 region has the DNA TGTGCCAGCAGTTTCGGAGCCTACTATGGCTACACCTTC.

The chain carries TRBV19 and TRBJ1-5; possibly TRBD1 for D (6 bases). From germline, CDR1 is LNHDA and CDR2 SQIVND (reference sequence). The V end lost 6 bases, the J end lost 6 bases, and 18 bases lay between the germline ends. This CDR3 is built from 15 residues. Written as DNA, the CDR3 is TGTGCCAGTAGCAGCGCAGGGGTTGGGGGTCAGCCCCAGCATTTT. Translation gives CASSSAGVGGQPQHF.

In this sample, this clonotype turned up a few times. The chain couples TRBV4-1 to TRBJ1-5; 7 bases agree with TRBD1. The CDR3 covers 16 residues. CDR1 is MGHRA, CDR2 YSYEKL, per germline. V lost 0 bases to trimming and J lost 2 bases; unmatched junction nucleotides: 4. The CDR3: CASSQDRGWGNQPQHF. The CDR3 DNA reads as TGCGCCAGCAGCCAAGACAGGGGGTGGGGCAATCAGCCCCAGCATTTT.

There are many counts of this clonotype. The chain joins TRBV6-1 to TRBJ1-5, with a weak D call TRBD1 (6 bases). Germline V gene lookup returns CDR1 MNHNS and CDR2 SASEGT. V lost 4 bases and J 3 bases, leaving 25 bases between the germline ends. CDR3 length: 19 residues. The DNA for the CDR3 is TGTGCCAGCAGTGGGGGGCGGGTTTCGGGCCCGACCGCCAATCAGCCCCAGCATTTT. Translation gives CASSGGRVSGPTANQPQHF.

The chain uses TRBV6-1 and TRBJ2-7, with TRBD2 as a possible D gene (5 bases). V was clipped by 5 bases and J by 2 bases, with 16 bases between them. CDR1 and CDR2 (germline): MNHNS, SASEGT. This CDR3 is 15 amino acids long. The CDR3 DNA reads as TGTGCCAGCAGTCCTATGATGACGGGAACCTACGAGCAGTACTTC. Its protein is CASSPMMTGTYEQYF.

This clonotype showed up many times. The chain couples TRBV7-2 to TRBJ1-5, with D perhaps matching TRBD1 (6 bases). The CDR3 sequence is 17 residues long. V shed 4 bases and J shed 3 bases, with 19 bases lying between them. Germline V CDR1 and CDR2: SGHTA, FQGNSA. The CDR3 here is CASSSPGGRGYNQPQHF. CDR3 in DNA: TGTGCCAGCAGCTCCCCCGGCGGGAGGGGGTACAATCAGCCCCAGCATTTT.

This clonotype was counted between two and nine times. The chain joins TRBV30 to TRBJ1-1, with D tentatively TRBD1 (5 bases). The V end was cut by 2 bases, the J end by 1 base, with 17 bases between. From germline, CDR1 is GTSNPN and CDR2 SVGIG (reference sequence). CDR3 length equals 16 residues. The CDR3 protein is CAWSKRGRGSNTEAFF. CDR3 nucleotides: TGTGCCTGGAGTAAGCGCGGTCGGGGGTCGAACACTGAAGCTTTCTTT.

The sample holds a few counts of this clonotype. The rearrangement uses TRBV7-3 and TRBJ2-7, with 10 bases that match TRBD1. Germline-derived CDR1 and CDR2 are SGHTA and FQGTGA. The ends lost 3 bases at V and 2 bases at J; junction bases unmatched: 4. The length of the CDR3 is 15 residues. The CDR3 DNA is TGTGCCAGCAGCTTTGGACAGGGGGGGGCCTACGAGCAGTACTTC. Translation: CASSFGQGGAYEQYF. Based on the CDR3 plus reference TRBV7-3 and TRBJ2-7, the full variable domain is GAGVSQTPSNKVTEKGKYVELRCDPISGHTALYWYRQSLGQGPEFLIYFQGTGAADDSGLPNDRFFAVRPEGSVSTLKIQRTERGDSAVYLCASSFGQGGAYEQYFGPGTRLTVT.

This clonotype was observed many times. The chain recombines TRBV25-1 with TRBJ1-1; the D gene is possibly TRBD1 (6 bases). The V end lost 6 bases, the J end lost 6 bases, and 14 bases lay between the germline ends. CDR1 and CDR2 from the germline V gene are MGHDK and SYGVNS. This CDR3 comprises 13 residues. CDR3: CASSKTGWPEAFF. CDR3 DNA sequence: TGTGCCAGCAGCAAAACAGGGTGGCCTGAAGCTTTCTTT.

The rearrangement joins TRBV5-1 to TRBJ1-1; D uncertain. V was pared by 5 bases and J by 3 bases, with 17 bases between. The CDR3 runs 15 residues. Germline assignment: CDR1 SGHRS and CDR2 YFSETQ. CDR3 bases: TGCGCCAGCAGATTCGGGCCCCAAGTGGACACTGAAGCTTTCTTT. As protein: CASRFGPQVDTEAFF.